This T cell receptor (beta chain) originates from a study of OX40 agonist ivuxolimab in advanced cancers. Using immunoSEQ multiplex PCR, the repertoire was profiled, and TCRdb retains in-frame clones only, with some absent. Of approximately 82,000 clones listed, roughly 92% are singletons. J was trimmed by 1 base and V by 3 bases; bases with no gene match: 5. Germline CDR1 reads KGHSH; CDR2 reads LQKENI. There are 15 residues in the CDR3. Sequences were derived from CD4+ or CD8+ T cells sorted from blood, sampled in a trial of the OX40 agonist ivuxolimab. This chain uses TRBV18 with TRBJ1-1, with 7 bases fitting TRBD1. The source is an adult with an advanced solid tumor such as melanoma, head and neck, liver or kidney cancer. CDR3 coding DNA: TGTGCCAGCTCACCTGGGCAGGGGGGGAACACTGAAGCTTTCTTT. Encoded protein: CASSPGQGGNTEAFF.